This T cell receptor (beta chain) was sequenced during a study of CD8+ T cells in alopecia areata. Study background: For 6 to 18 months, tofacitinib was taken, and 6 months off drug followed.

The CDR3 sequence is 13 residues long. Germline loops: CDR1 SEHNR, CDR2 FQNEAQ (reference sequence). The V and J ends lost 6 bases and 7 bases, in that order; junction bases with no gene match: 5. cDNA prepared by RNA extraction and subsequent reverse transcription served as the template for sequencing. TCRdb's copy holds only in-frame clones and misses some; the assay was immunoSEQ multiplex PCR. The table includes roughly 130,000 clones, 45% to 60% detected once. V is TRBV7-9 and J is TRBJ2-3; 9 bases match TRBD1. The receptor comes from a human donor with alopecia areata. The starting material was CD4+ T cells sorted from blood, obtained at week 0. The CDR3 is CASRGQGMHTQYF. The CDR3 DNA follows: TGTGCCAGCAGGGGACAGGGAATGCATACGCAGTATTTT.